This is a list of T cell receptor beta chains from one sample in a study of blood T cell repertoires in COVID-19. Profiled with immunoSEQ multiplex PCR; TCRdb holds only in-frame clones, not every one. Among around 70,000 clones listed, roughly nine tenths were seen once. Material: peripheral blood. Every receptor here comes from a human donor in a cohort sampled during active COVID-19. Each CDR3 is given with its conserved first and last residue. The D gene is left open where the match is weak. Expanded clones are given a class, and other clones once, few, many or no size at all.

cdr3_aa: CASSFGTGNTEAFF; cdr3_nt: TGTGCCAGCAGCTTCGGGACAGGGAACACTGAAGCTTTCTTT; j_call: TRBJ1-1; v_call: TRBV7-2; clone_size: -; d_call: TRBD1
cdr3_aa: CASSIGVAASETSEQFF; cdr3_nt: TGTGCCAGTAGTATAGGGGTCGCGGCTAGCGAAACAAGTGAGCAGTTCTTC; j_call: TRBJ2-1; v_call: TRBV19; clone_size: -; d_call: -
cdr3_aa: CASSSGQGEKLFF; cdr3_nt: TGTGCCAGCAGCTCGGGACAGGGGGAAAAACTGTTTTTT; j_call: TRBJ1-4; v_call: TRBV7-2; clone_size: -; d_call: TRBD1
cdr3_aa: CASSGQGAHQETQYF; cdr3_nt: TGTGCCAGCAGCGGACAGGGGGCGCACCAAGAGACCCAGTACTTC; j_call: TRBJ2-5; v_call: TRBV9; clone_size: -; d_call: TRBD1
cdr3_aa: CASSKRANRVHQPQHF; cdr3_nt: TGTGCCAGCAGCAAAAGGGCCAACAGGGTACATCAGCCCCAGCATTTT; j_call: TRBJ1-5; v_call: TRBV7-2; clone_size: -; d_call: -
cdr3_aa: CASRGGTEAFF; cdr3_nt: TGTGCCAGCCGGGGGGGTACTGAAGCTTTCTTT; j_call: TRBJ1-1; v_call: TRBV3-1/TRBV3-2; clone_size: once; d_call: -
cdr3_aa: CSASGARAGAQHF; cdr3_nt: TGCAGTGCTAGTGGGGCCAGGGCGGGGGCCCAGCATTTT; j_call: TRBJ1-5; v_call: TRBV20-1; clone_size: few; d_call: -
cdr3_aa: CASSPKGAETQYF; cdr3_nt: TGTGCCAGCAGCCCGAAAGGGGCAGAGACCCAGTACTTC; j_call: TRBJ2-5; v_call: TRBV7-2; clone_size: few; d_call: -
cdr3_aa: CAWSGQVADLSGYTF; cdr3_nt: TGTGCCTGGAGTGGACAGGTCGCGGATTTGAGTGGCTACACCTTC; j_call: TRBJ1-2; v_call: TRBV30; clone_size: once; d_call: -
cdr3_aa: CASSEFNEQYF; cdr3_nt: TGTGCCAGCAGTGAGTTTAACGAGCAGTACTTC; j_call: TRBJ2-7; v_call: TRBV6-1; clone_size: -; d_call: -
cdr3_aa: CASSRRRNGRTALGSGNTIYF; cdr3_nt: TGTGCCAGCAGCCGCAGACGCAATGGGCGGACAGCCCTAGGCTCTGGAAACACCATATATTTT; j_call: TRBJ1-3; v_call: TRBV28; clone_size: once; d_call: -
cdr3_aa: CASSTRAPSTDTQYF; cdr3_nt: TGTGCCAGCAGCACGCGGGCCCCTAGCACAGATACGCAGTATTTT; j_call: TRBJ2-3; v_call: TRBV5-6; clone_size: -; d_call: -
cdr3_aa: CASSPIYAGGHNEQFF; cdr3_nt: TGTGCCAGCTCACCGATTTACGCAGGAGGTCACAATGAGCAGTTCTTC; j_call: TRBJ2-1; v_call: TRBV18; clone_size: -; d_call: -
cdr3_aa: CASSRTGTGDTDTQYF; cdr3_nt: TGCGCCAGCAGCCGGACCGGGACAGGGGACACAGATACGCAGTATTTT; j_call: TRBJ2-3; v_call: TRBV5-1; clone_size: -; d_call: TRBD1
cdr3_aa: CASSPTRGSYTEAFF; cdr3_nt: TGTGCCAGCAGCCCTACACGCGGCAGCTACACTGAAGCTTTCTTT; j_call: TRBJ1-1; v_call: TRBV3-1/TRBV3-2; clone_size: once; d_call: -
cdr3_aa: CASSQPLRTGDNSPLHF; cdr3_nt: TGTGCCAGCAGCCAACCTCTCCGGACAGGGGATAATTCACCCCTCCACTTT; j_call: TRBJ1-6; v_call: TRBV4-2; clone_size: -; d_call: TRBD1
cdr3_aa: CASSIDTGGNTEAFF; cdr3_nt: TGTGCCAGTAGTATAGATACGGGGGGGAACACTGAAGCTTTCTTT; j_call: TRBJ1-1; v_call: TRBV19; clone_size: -; d_call: -
cdr3_aa: CASSLRNYNEQFF; cdr3_nt: TGTGCCAGCAGTTTGCGCAACTACAATGAGCAGTTCTTC; j_call: TRBJ2-1; v_call: TRBV12-3/TRBV12-4; clone_size: -; d_call: -
cdr3_aa: CASSLDRGSSYEQYF; cdr3_nt: TGCGCCAGCAGCTTGGACAGGGGGAGCTCCTACGAGCAGTACTTC; j_call: TRBJ2-7; v_call: TRBV5-1; clone_size: -; d_call: TRBD1
cdr3_aa: CAISDSFGLAGVGETQYF; cdr3_nt: TGTGCCATCAGTGACAGCTTTGGACTAGCGGGGGTGGGGGAGACCCAGTACTTC; j_call: TRBJ2-5; v_call: TRBV10-3; clone_size: -; d_call: TRBD2
cdr3_aa: CASSPSSTGGTEAFF; cdr3_nt: TGTGCCAGCAGCCCTTCCTCGACAGGGGGCACTGAAGCTTTCTTT; j_call: TRBJ1-1; v_call: TRBV11-2; clone_size: -; d_call: TRBD1
cdr3_aa: CASSVNRGETQYF; cdr3_nt: TGTGCCAGCAGTGTGAACAGGGGGGAGACCCAGTACTTC; j_call: TRBJ2-5; v_call: TRBV2; clone_size: -; d_call: TRBD1
cdr3_aa: CASSLEGGGYNEQFF; cdr3_nt: TGTGCCAGCAGCTTGGAGGGCGGGGGGTACAATGAGCAGTTCTTC; j_call: TRBJ2-1; v_call: TRBV5-4; clone_size: -; d_call: TRBD2
cdr3_aa: CAISASGQFTYEQYF; cdr3_nt: TGTGCCATCAGTGCCTCAGGACAGTTCACCTACGAGCAGTACTTC; j_call: TRBJ2-7; v_call: TRBV10-3; clone_size: -; d_call: -
cdr3_aa: CASSSLSLAGQETQYF; cdr3_nt: TGTGCCAGCTCATCCCTTTCTCTAGCGGGCCAAGAGACCCAGTACTTC; j_call: TRBJ2-5; v_call: TRBV18; clone_size: -; d_call: TRBD2
cdr3_aa: CASRTGGNNSPLHF; cdr3_nt: TGTGCCAGCAGAACAGGGGGCAATAATTCACCCCTCCACTTT; j_call: TRBJ1-6; v_call: TRBV28; clone_size: -; d_call: TRBD1
cdr3_aa: CASSYSTSSVNEQFF; cdr3_nt: TGTGCCAGCAGTTACTCGACTAGCTCTGTGAATGAGCAGTTCTTC; j_call: TRBJ2-1; v_call: TRBV6-5; clone_size: -; d_call: TRBD2
cdr3_aa: CASSTTGFNEQFF; cdr3_nt: TGTGCCAGTAGTACAACGGGGTTTAATGAGCAGTTCTTC; j_call: TRBJ2-1; v_call: TRBV19; clone_size: once; d_call: -
cdr3_aa: CASREDTLGYGYTF; cdr3_nt: TGTGCCAGCAGAGAGGACACCCTTGGCTATGGCTACACCTTC; j_call: TRBJ1-2; v_call: TRBV6-5; clone_size: few; d_call: -
cdr3_aa: CAWSTGTPYEQYF; cdr3_nt: TGTGCCTGGAGTACAGGGACACCATACGAGCAGTACTTC; j_call: TRBJ2-7; v_call: TRBV30; clone_size: -; d_call: -
cdr3_aa: CATSDSRNYGYTF; cdr3_nt: TGTGCCACCAGTGATTCCAGGAACTATGGCTACACCTTC; j_call: TRBJ1-2; v_call: TRBV24-1; clone_size: -; d_call: -
cdr3_aa: CASSLVGGRSSYEQYF; cdr3_nt: TGTGCCAGCAGCTTAGTTGGCGGGAGGAGCTCCTACGAGCAGTACTTC; j_call: TRBJ2-7; v_call: TRBV7-2; clone_size: few; d_call: TRBD2
cdr3_aa: CASSLPGQVVGEQFF; cdr3_nt: TGCGCCAGCAGCCTCCCGGGACAGGTCGTCGGTGAGCAGTTCTTC; j_call: TRBJ2-1; v_call: TRBV5-1; clone_size: -; d_call: TRBD1
cdr3_aa: CASSVNRGEKLFF; cdr3_nt: TGTGCCAGCAGCGTGAACAGGGGTGAAAAACTGTTTTTT; j_call: TRBJ1-4; v_call: TRBV9; clone_size: -; d_call: TRBD1
cdr3_aa: CASSRVASGEQYF; cdr3_nt: TGTGCCAGCAGCCGGGTCGCTAGTGGCGAGCAGTACTTC; j_call: TRBJ2-7; v_call: TRBV13; clone_size: -; d_call: -
cdr3_aa: CAILSGRANEQFF; cdr3_nt: TGTGCCATACTTAGCGGGAGGGCCAATGAGCAGTTCTTC; j_call: TRBJ2-1; v_call: TRBV10-3; clone_size: -; d_call: TRBD2
cdr3_aa: CATRAGGETQYF; cdr3_nt: TGTGCCACCAGAGCAGGGGGGGAGACCCAGTACTTC; j_call: TRBJ2-5; v_call: TRBV15; clone_size: -; d_call: -
cdr3_aa: CASSARDNRSPLHF; cdr3_nt: TGTGCCAGCAGCGCTCGGGACAACCGTTCACCCCTCCACTTT; j_call: TRBJ1-6; v_call: TRBV7-8; clone_size: once; d_call: -
cdr3_aa: CASTPGSGRGETQYF; cdr3_nt: TGTGCCAGCACCCCAGGCAGCGGGAGAGGGGAGACCCAGTACTTC; j_call: TRBJ2-5; v_call: TRBV2; clone_size: -; d_call: TRBD2
cdr3_aa: CASSERGRELAKNIQYF; cdr3_nt: TGTGCCAGCAGTGAGAGGGGGCGGGAACTAGCCAAAAACATTCAGTACTTC; j_call: TRBJ2-4; v_call: TRBV6-1; clone_size: once; d_call: -
cdr3_aa: CASSLSRSYGYTF; cdr3_nt: TGTGCCAGCAGCTTATCGCGGTCGTATGGCTACACCTTC; j_call: TRBJ1-2; v_call: TRBV7-8; clone_size: -; d_call: -
cdr3_aa: CASSAQRGRDTQYF; cdr3_nt: TGTGCCAGCAGTGCTCAGAGGGGGCGGGATACGCAGTATTTT; j_call: TRBJ2-3; v_call: TRBV28; clone_size: -; d_call: TRBD1
cdr3_aa: CASSFSPSSYEQYF; cdr3_nt: TGTGCCAGCAGCTTTTCGCCTAGCAGTTACGAGCAGTACTTC; j_call: TRBJ2-7; v_call: TRBV7-3; clone_size: -; d_call: -
cdr3_aa: CASSYEGLANNEQFF; cdr3_nt: TGTGCCAGCAGTTACGAGGGACTAGCGAACAATGAGCAGTTCTTC; j_call: TRBJ2-1; v_call: TRBV6-2/TRBV6-3; clone_size: -; d_call: TRBD2
cdr3_aa: CAISEQGDQNNEQFF; cdr3_nt: TGTGCCATCAGTGAACAGGGCGACCAAAACAATGAGCAGTTCTTC; j_call: TRBJ2-1; v_call: TRBV10-3; clone_size: -; d_call: -
cdr3_aa: CASRTGGTSGNTIYF; cdr3_nt: TGTGCCAGCAGGACAGGGGGAACCTCTGGAAACACCATATATTTT; j_call: TRBJ1-3; v_call: TRBV6-5; clone_size: -; d_call: TRBD1